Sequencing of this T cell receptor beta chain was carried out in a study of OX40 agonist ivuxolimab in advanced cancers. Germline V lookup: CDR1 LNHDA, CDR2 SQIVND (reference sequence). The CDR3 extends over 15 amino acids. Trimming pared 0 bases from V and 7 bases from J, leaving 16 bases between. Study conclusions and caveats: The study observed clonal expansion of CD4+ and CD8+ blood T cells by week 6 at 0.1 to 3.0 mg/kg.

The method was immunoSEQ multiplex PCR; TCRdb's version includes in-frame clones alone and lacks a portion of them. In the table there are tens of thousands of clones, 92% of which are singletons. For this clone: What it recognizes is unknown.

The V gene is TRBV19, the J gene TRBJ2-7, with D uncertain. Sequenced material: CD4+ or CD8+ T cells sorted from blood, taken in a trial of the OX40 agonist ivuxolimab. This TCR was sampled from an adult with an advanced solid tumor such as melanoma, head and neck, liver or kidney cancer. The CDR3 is CASSIDSDGWYEQYF. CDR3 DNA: TGTGCCAGTAGTATAGATAGTGACGGGTGGTATGAGCAGTACTTC.